This T cell receptor (beta chain) is from a study of control samples from healthy donors and cancer patients. The method was immunoSEQ multiplex PCR; TCRdb's version includes in-frame clones alone and lacks a portion of them. The top ten hold 4.5% to 6.5% of the sample, which has about 60,000 clones, 85% seen once. CDR3 length: 15 residues. The J segment lost 6 bases and the V segment lost 2 bases, leaving 6 bases of the junction unmatched. Germline CDR1 reads KGHSH; CDR2 reads LQKENI. Material for sequencing was blood. The chain combines TRBV18 with TRBJ2-1; 8 positions match TRBD2. This clonotype was obtained from a man aged 35-49 years in good health. The CDR3 loop reads CASSPIREGRNEQFF. In nucleotides, the CDR3 is TGTGCCAGCTCACCAATACGGGAGGGCCGCAATGAGCAGTTCTTC.